These T cell receptor beta chains were read from a single sample in a study of early T cells in non-severe SARS-CoV-2 infection. One entry per CDR3 protein, called by TCRdb with MiXCR from the 5' RACE reads. The profile shows approximately 98,000 distinct CDR3 sequences, about 12% of them singletons. What was sequenced was whole blood. The receptors were sampled from an adult who was a healthcare worker with PCR-confirmed SARS-CoV-2 infection or an uninfected control (not recorded which). The CDR3 runs from the conserved cysteine through the conserved F or W. The D gene is left open where the match is weak. Rows may omit the clone size; those that give it use once, few, many or a size class.

D	length	V	J	size	DNA	CDR3
NA	13	TRBV12-5	TRBJ2-1	few	TGTGCTAGTGGTTTGGTACGGATAGGAGGGCAGTTCTTC	CASGLVRIGGQFF
TRBD1	16	TRBV7-9	TRBJ1-1	many	TGTGCCAGCAGCTTAGGGGACAGGGTTTATCACACTGAAGCTTTCTTT	CASSLGDRVYHTEAFF
NA	16	TRBV5-1	TRBJ2-3	few	TGCGCCAGCAGACCTACATTCGACGGGAGTCAAGATACGCAGTATTTT	CASRPTFDGSQDTQYF
NA	15	TRBV5-4	TRBJ2-5	many	TGTGCCAGCAGCTTGTCGTGGGCAGGGCAAGAGACCCAGTACTTC	CASSLSWAGQETQYF
NA	13	TRBV7-2	TRBJ1-1	NA	TGTGCCAGCAGCCCCCTTGAAGGTCTTGAAGCTTTCTTT	CASSPLEGLEAFF
TRBD2	18	TRBV11-2	TRBJ2-7	many	TGTGCCAGCAGCTCCACAACTAGCGGGAGGTACTTCTCCTACGAGCAGTACTTC	CASSSTTSGRYFSYEQYF
NA	14	TRBV5-1	TRBJ1-1	NA	TGCGCCAGCAGCTTGGGGCTAGACAGGAGTGAAGCTTTCTTT	CASSLGLDRSEAFF
TRBD2	15	TRBV2	TRBJ2-5	many	TGTGCCAGCAGCTTAGCGGGAGGGCCCCGGGAGACCCAGTACTTC	CASSLAGGPRETQYF
NA	16	TRBV12-3/TRBV12-4	TRBJ1-5	NA	TGTGCCAGCAGTTCCGGAGGGTTTCTTAGCAATCAGCCCCAGCATTTT	CASSSGGFLSNQPQHF
NA	12	TRBV7-9	TRBJ1-4	NA	TGTGCCAGCAGTCGGGGGAATGAAAAACTGTTTTTT	CASSRGNEKLFF
NA	16	TRBV6-6	TRBJ2-3	NA	TGTGCCAGCAGTAGGGACGGGGGGCAGGTCTCACATACGCAGTATTTT	CASSRDGGQVSHTQYF
NA	14	TRBV5-1	TRBJ1-1	NA	TGCGCCAGCAGAGGGGGGCTGGGGAACACTGAAGCTTTCTTT	CASRGGLGNTEAFF
NA	11	TRBV7-9	TRBJ1-4	many	TGTGCCAGCAGCTGGGATGAAAAACTGTTTTTT	CASSWDEKLFF
NA	16	TRBV5-4	TRBJ1-1	many	TGTGCCAGCAGCTTGGCGCCCGCCTCCCAGAACACTGAAGCTTTCTTT	CASSLAPASQNTEAFF
NA	12	TRBV7-9	TRBJ1-1	few	TGTGCCAGCAGCTTAGCGCGGGGTGAAGCTTTCTTT	CASSLARGEAFF
NA	14	TRBV20-1	TRBJ2-1	few	TGCAGTGCTAGTGGGCAATTTCCCCACAATGAGCAGTTCTTC	CSASGQFPHNEQFF
NA	17	TRBV10-2	TRBJ1-6	NA	TGCGCCAGCAGTGAGGCGACGTCGGGTATGAATAATTCACCCCTCCACTTT	CASSEATSGMNNSPLHF
NA	14	TRBV3-1	TRBJ2-3	many	TGTGCCAGCCGATGGGGGCTTACAACAGATACGCAGTATTTT	CASRWGLTTDTQYF
NA	12	TRBV28	TRBJ2-7	few	TGTGCCAGCAGTTTATTAGCCTACGAGCAGTACTTC	CASSLLAYEQYF
NA	12	TRBV12-3/TRBV12-4	TRBJ1-5	many	TGTGCCAGCAACAGGGTGGGGCAGCCCCAGCATTTT	CASNRVGQPQHF
TRBD2	18	TRBV12-3/TRBV12-4	TRBJ2-4	few	TGTGCCAGCAGTTTAGCTTTAAAGCGGGGTCTAGCCAAAAACATTCAGTACTTC	CASSLALKRGLAKNIQYF
TRBD1	15	TRBV20-1	TRBJ2-5	NA	TGCAGTGCCACCTCCGGGACAGGGGGGTCTGAGACCCAGTACTTC	CSATSGTGGSETQYF
NA	15	TRBV7-3	TRBJ2-2	NA	TGTGCCAGCAGCTTCAACGGAGGGAACACCGGGGAGCTGTTTTTT	CASSFNGGNTGELFF
TRBD1	16	TRBV5-8	TRBJ2-1	few	TGTGCCAGCAGGTTACGTCTGGGACAGGGACTTGATGAGCAGTTCTTC	CASRLRLGQGLDEQFF
NA	12	TRBV7-8	TRBJ1-1	NA	TGTGCCAGCAGCTTAGCGCAGGATGAAGCTTTCTTT	CASSLAQDEAFF
TRBD1	15	TRBV6-5	TRBJ1-2	many	TGTGCCAGCAGCCCCGGGACAGGGGCCTACTATGGCTACACCTTC	CASSPGTGAYYGYTF
TRBD1	18	TRBV4-1	TRBJ1-4	many	TGCGCCAGCAGCCAACCTCCGGACAGGGTGGCAACTAATGAAAAACTGTTTTTT	CASSQPPDRVATNEKLFF
TRBD2	16	TRBV4-1	TRBJ2-7	few	TGCGCCAGCAGCCAATCGACTAGCGGGGACTTCTACGAGCAGTACTTC	CASSQSTSGDFYEQYF
NA	15	TRBV18	TRBJ2-6	few	TGTGCCAGCTCCCTACAGCAGGGAGGGGCCAACGTCCTGACTTTC	CASSLQQGGANVLTF
NA	15	TRBV29-1	TRBJ2-1	NA	TGCAGCGCCCGATACCAGGCGACGGGTATCTATGAGCAGTTCTTC	CSARYQATGIYEQFF
NA	16	TRBV9	TRBJ2-5	many	TGTGCCAGCAGCAGACGAGGACCCCTAATGGGAGAGACCCAGTACTTC	CASSRRGPLMGETQYF
NA	12	TRBV7-8	TRBJ2-1	few	TGTGCCAGCAGCTTCATGGGGAATGAGCAGTTCTTC	CASSFMGNEQFF
NA	14	TRBV7-6	TRBJ2-7	many	TGTGCCAGCAGCTCCGGCGGGATATCCTACGAGCAGTACTTC	CASSSGGISYEQYF
NA	14	TRBV20-1	TRBJ2-5	few	TGCAGTGCTAGTTTCGGGGACTCCCCTCCGCCCCAGTACTTC	CSASFGDSPPPQYF
NA	16	TRBV5-6	TRBJ2-1	few	TGTGCCAGCAGCTTCCGGGACTCCTTTTTAGGTAATGAGCAGTTCTTC	CASSFRDSFLGNEQFF
TRBD1	17	TRBV20-1	TRBJ1-5	NA	TGCAGTGCTAGAGACAACCGGGACAGGGGTTACAATCAGCCCCAGCATTTT	CSARDNRDRGYNQPQHF
NA	13	TRBV30	TRBJ2-6	NA	TGTGCCTGGAGTGGTTCTGGGGCCAACGTCCTGACTTTC	CAWSGSGANVLTF
NA	14	TRBV6-2/TRBV6-3	TRBJ2-2	many	TGTGCCAGCAGTCCCCCAGCTTACACCGGGGAGCTGTTTTTT	CASSPPAYTGELFF
NA	12	TRBV6-6	TRBJ1-5	NA	TGTGCCAGCAGCCTCGACTATCAGCCCCAGCATTTT	CASSLDYQPQHF
NA	11	TRBV10-2	TRBJ2-5	NA	TGCGCCAGCATGCTGGCAGAGACCCAGTACTTC	CASMLAETQYF
TRBD1	14	TRBV5-1	TRBJ2-3	many	TGCGCCAGCAGCATGGGACAGGACACAGATACGCAGTATTTT	CASSMGQDTDTQYF
TRBD1	13	TRBV5-5	TRBJ2-5	many	TGTGCCAGCAGCTTGGACAGGGGAGAGACCCAGTACTTC	CASSLDRGETQYF
NA	13	TRBV28	TRBJ1-4	many	TGTGCCAGCAGCCGGCAGACTAATGAAAAACTGTTTTTT	CASSRQTNEKLFF
NA	16	TRBV5-1	TRBJ2-3	few	TGCGCCAGCAGCCTCCCCCGGGACTCGGAGGTGGATACGCAGTATTTT	CASSLPRDSEVDTQYF
TRBD1	15	TRBV7-9	TRBJ1-2	NA	TGTGCCAGCAGCCCCGACGGGACAGCGAACTATGGCTACACCTTC	CASSPDGTANYGYTF
NA	13	TRBV6-6	TRBJ2-5	NA	TGTGCCAGCAGTTACTCCGGGCCAGAGACCCAGTACTTC	CASSYSGPETQYF
NA	15	TRBV7-2	TRBJ2-3	many	TGTGCCAGCAGCTTACGACTAGGGGGGGTAGATACGCAGTATTTT	CASSLRLGGVDTQYF
NA	16	TRBV7-9	TRBJ1-6	NA	TGTGCCAGCAGCTTAGGATCAGGGGCCCCCAATTCACCCCTCCACTTT	CASSLGSGAPNSPLHF
NA	13	TRBV5-1	TRBJ1-1	few	TGCGCCAGCGGTTATAGGGTGAACACTGAAGCTTTCTTT	CASGYRVNTEAFF
NA	16	TRBV12-3/TRBV12-4	TRBJ2-1	many	TGTGCCAGCAGTCCAGGGTGGCGGGGGCCTTACAATGAGCAGTTCTTC	CASSPGWRGPYNEQFF
NA	15	TRBV7-9	TRBJ2-1	few	TGTGCCAGCGCCGGGATGGGGATCTTCTACAATGAGCAGTTCTTC	CASAGMGIFYNEQFF
NA	12	TRBV19	TRBJ1-2	many	TGTGCCAGTAGTACCGGCCCCAATGGCTACACCTTC	CASSTGPNGYTF
TRBD2	17	TRBV12-3/TRBV12-4	TRBJ2-1	many	TGTGCCAGCAGGCCCCCAGGGGGGACTAGCGGGGACAATGAGCAGTTCTTC	CASRPPGGTSGDNEQFF
TRBD2	15	TRBV6-2/TRBV6-3	TRBJ2-1	few	TGTGCCAGCAGCCTACTAGCGGGAGCTTACAATGAGCAGTTCTTC	CASSLLAGAYNEQFF
TRBD1	14	TRBV29-1	TRBJ1-1	few	TGCAGCGTTTTGGGCGGCAGGGGGCTCACTGAAGCTTTCTTT	CSVLGGRGLTEAFF
NA	17	TRBV5-6	TRBJ2-2	few	TGTGCCAGCAGCTTGGCCCGAGGGGTGTGGAACACCGGGGAGCTGTTTTTT	CASSLARGVWNTGELFF
TRBD1	14	TRBV18	TRBJ2-7	NA	TGTGCCAGCTCGCCAGGACAGGAGGCCTACGAGCAGTACTTC	CASSPGQEAYEQYF
NA	16	TRBV6-5	TRBJ2-1	many	TGTGCCAGCAGTTACTCGAAGGGGCTTTCCTACAATGAGCAGTTCTTC	CASSYSKGLSYNEQFF
TRBD1	16	TRBV10-2	TRBJ2-1	few	TGCGCCAGCAGTGAAAGTAGGAGACAGGGGAGCGATGAGCAGTTCTTC	CASSESRRQGSDEQFF